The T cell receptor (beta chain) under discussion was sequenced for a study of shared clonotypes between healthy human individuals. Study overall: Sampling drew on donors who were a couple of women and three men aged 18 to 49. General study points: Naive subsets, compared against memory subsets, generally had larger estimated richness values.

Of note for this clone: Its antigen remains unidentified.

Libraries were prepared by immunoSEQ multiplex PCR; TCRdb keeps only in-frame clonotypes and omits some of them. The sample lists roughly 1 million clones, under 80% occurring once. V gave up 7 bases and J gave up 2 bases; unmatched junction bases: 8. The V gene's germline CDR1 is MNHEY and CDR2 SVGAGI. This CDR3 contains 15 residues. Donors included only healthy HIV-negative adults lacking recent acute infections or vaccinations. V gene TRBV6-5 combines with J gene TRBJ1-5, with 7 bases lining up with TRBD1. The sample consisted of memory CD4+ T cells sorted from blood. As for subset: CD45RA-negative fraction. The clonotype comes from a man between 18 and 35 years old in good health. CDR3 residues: CASKKVGGGNQPQHF. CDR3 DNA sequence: TGTGCCAGCAAAAAGGTAGGGGGCGGCAATCAGCCCCAGCATTTT.